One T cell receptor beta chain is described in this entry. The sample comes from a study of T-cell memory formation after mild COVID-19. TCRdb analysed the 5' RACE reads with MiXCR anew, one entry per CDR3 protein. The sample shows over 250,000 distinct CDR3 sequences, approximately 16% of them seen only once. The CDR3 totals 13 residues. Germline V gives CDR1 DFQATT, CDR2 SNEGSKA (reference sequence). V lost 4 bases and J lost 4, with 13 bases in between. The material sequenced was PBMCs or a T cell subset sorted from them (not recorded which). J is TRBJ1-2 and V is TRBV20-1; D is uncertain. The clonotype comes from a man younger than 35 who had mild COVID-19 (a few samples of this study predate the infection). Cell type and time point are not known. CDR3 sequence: CSAKGVDSYGYTF. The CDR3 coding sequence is TGCAGTGCTAAGGGCGTTGATAGCTATGGCTACACCTTC.